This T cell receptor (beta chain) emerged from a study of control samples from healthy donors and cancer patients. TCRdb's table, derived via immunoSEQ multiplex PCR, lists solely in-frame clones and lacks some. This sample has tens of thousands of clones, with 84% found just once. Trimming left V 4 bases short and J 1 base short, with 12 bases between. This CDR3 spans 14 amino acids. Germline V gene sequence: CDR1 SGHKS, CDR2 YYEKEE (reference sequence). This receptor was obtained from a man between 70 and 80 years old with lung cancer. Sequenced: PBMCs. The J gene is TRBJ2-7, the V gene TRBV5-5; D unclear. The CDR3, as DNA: TGTGCCAGCAGCCACCGAGACACGTCCTACGAGCAGTACTTC. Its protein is CASSHRDTSYEQYF.